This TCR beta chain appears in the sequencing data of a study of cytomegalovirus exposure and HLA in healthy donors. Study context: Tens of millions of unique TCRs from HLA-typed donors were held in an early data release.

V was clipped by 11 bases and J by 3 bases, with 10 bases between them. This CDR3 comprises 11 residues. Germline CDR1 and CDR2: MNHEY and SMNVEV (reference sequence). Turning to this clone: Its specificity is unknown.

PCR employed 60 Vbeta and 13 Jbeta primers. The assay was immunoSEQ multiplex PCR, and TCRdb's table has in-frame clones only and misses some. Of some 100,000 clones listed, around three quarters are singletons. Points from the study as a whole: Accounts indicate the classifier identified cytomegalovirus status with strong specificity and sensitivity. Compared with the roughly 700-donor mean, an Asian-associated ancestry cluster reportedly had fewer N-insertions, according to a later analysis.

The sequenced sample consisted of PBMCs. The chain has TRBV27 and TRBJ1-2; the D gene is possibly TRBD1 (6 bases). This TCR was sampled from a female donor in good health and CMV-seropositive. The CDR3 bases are TGTGCCGCCAGGGGTCACTATGGCTACACCTTC. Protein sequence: CAARGHYGYTF.